The rows below give T cell receptor beta chains drawn from one sample of a study of CD8 T cells in ankylosing spondylitis. One entry per CDR3 protein, called by TCRdb with MiXCR from the 5' RACE reads. The table records hundreds of thousands of distinct CDR3 sequences, about a quarter of them present only once. Sample: blood, either unsorted or a sorted T cell fraction (not recorded which). These receptor sequences come from a male donor with ankylosing spondylitis or in good health (not recorded which). Each CDR3 is given with its conserved first and last residue. D genes are given only for firm matches. For some rows the clone size is stated as once, few or many, or as a class when expanded; others skip it.

D: -
J: TRBJ2-1
V: TRBV5-1
size: -
CDR3: CASSLVQGLYNEQFF
DNA: TGCGCCAGCAGCTTGGTACAGGGCCTATACAATGAGCAGTTCTTC

D: TRBD2
J: TRBJ2-7
V: TRBV20-1
size: -
CDR3: CSARTSGYSYEQYF
DNA: TGCAGTGCTAGGACTAGCGGGTATTCCTACGAGCAGTACTTC

D: -
J: TRBJ1-3
V: TRBV11-1
size: many
CDR3: CASSLDTFSSGNTIYF
DNA: TGTGCCAGCAGCTTGGATACTTTCTCCTCTGGAAACACCATATATTTT

D: -
J: TRBJ2-6
V: TRBV7-9
size: -
CDR3: CASSLATPSGANVLTF
DNA: TGTGCCAGCAGCTTAGCGACCCCCTCTGGGGCCAACGTCCTGACTTTC

D: TRBD1
J: TRBJ2-7
V: TRBV2
size: many
CDR3: CASKATGASYEQYF
DNA: TGTGCCAGCAAGGCGACAGGGGCATCCTACGAGCAGTACTTC

D: -
J: TRBJ2-5
V: TRBV7-2
size: -
CDR3: CASSLRVDRETQYF
DNA: TGTGCCAGCAGCTTACGTGTGGATAGAGAGACCCAGTACTTC

D: TRBD1
J: TRBJ2-3
V: TRBV6-1
size: many
CDR3: CASGRDRVPDTQYF
DNA: TGTGCCAGCGGCCGGGACAGGGTCCCAGATACGCAGTATTTT

D: -
J: TRBJ2-1
V: TRBV7-6
size: few
CDR3: CASSRILLNSGSRGEQFF
DNA: TGTGCCAGCAGCCGCATTCTTCTAAACAGCGGGTCACGGGGGGAGCAGTTCTTC

D: -
J: TRBJ2-1
V: TRBV20-1
size: -
CDR3: CSPGGEGYNEQFF
DNA: TGCAGTCCGGGCGGGGAAGGCTACAATGAGCAGTTCTTC

D: TRBD2
J: TRBJ2-2
V: TRBV20-1
size: -
CDR3: CSAPVAGVNTGELFF
DNA: TGCAGTGCCCCGGTAGCGGGAGTCAACACCGGGGAGCTGTTTTTT

D: TRBD2
J: TRBJ2-1
V: TRBV29-1
size: few
CDR3: CSVEDRLAGRLDEQFF
DNA: TGCAGCGTTGAAGATCGACTAGCGGGAAGATTAGATGAGCAGTTCTTC

D: TRBD1
J: TRBJ2-2
V: TRBV2
size: -
CDR3: CASRSGQTNTGELFF
DNA: TGTGCCAGCAGATCGGGACAGACGAACACCGGGGAGCTGTTTTTT

D: -
J: TRBJ1-3
V: TRBV12-3/TRBV12-4
size: many
CDR3: CASSFAANTIYF
DNA: TGTGCCAGCAGTTTTGCCGCGAACACCATATATTTT

D: -
J: TRBJ1-4
V: TRBV7-2
size: many
CDR3: CASSLGVGLNEKLFF
DNA: TGTGCCAGCAGCTTAGGAGTGGGACTGAATGAAAAACTGTTTTTT

D: TRBD2
J: TRBJ2-1
V: TRBV6-5
size: -
CDR3: CASRLAGDEQFF
DNA: TGTGCCAGCAGACTAGCGGGAGATGAGCAGTTCTTC

D: -
J: TRBJ2-5
V: TRBV5-1
size: many
CDR3: CASMGGPQETQYF
DNA: TGCGCCAGCATGGGGGGCCCCCAAGAGACCCAGTACTTC

D: -
J: TRBJ2-7
V: TRBV5-1
size: many
CDR3: CASSGDNSYEQYF
DNA: TGCGCCAGCAGCGGGGACAACTCCTACGAGCAGTACTTC

D: -
J: TRBJ2-1
V: TRBV29-1
size: few
CDR3: CSVELTDNEQFF
DNA: TGCAGCGTTGAATTGACAGACAATGAGCAGTTCTTC

D: -
J: TRBJ2-1
V: TRBV20-1
size: many
CDR3: CSASGTDYNEQFF
DNA: TGCAGTGCTTCCGGGACGGATTACAATGAGCAGTTCTTC

D: TRBD2
J: TRBJ2-1
V: TRBV6-4
size: many
CDR3: CASSHRDYNEQFF
DNA: TGTGCCAGCAGTCACCGGGACTATAATGAGCAGTTCTTC

D: -
J: TRBJ1-1
V: TRBV29-1
size: many
CDR3: CSVGQKNTEAFF
DNA: TGCAGCGTTGGACAGAAGAACACTGAAGCTTTCTTT

D: -
J: TRBJ1-2
V: TRBV27
size: -
CDR3: CASAGSVGSYGYTF
DNA: TGTGCCAGCGCCGGAAGCGTGGGTTCCTATGGCTACACCTTC

D: TRBD2
J: TRBJ2-3
V: TRBV10-3
size: -
CDR3: CAIKGTSGKDTQYF
DNA: TGTGCCATCAAAGGGACTAGCGGGAAGGATACGCAGTATTTT

D: TRBD2
J: TRBJ2-2
V: TRBV19
size: -
CDR3: CASSTFSVPSGRAPGELFF
DNA: TGTGCCAGTAGTACCTTCTCAGTTCCAAGCGGGAGGGCCCCCGGGGAGCTGTTTTTT

D: -
J: TRBJ2-7
V: TRBV12-3/TRBV12-4
size: once
CDR3: CASNPSGRASYEQYF
DNA: TGTGCCAGCAACCCCTCGGGCAGGGCTTCCTACGAGCAGTACTTC

D: TRBD2
J: TRBJ2-1
V: TRBV10-3
size: few
CDR3: CAISEPSGDTYNEQFF
DNA: TGTGCCATCAGTGAACCTAGCGGGGATACCTACAATGAGCAGTTCTTC

D: TRBD2
J: TRBJ2-1
V: TRBV5-6
size: many
CDR3: CASSLVGGPSGGINEQFF
DNA: TGTGCCAGCAGCTTGGTTGGGGGTCCTAGCGGGGGAATCAATGAGCAGTTCTTC

D: -
J: TRBJ2-2
V: TRBV20-1
size: few
CDR3: CSARVAATGELFF
DNA: TGCAGTGCTAGAGTAGCAGCCACCGGGGAGCTGTTTTTT